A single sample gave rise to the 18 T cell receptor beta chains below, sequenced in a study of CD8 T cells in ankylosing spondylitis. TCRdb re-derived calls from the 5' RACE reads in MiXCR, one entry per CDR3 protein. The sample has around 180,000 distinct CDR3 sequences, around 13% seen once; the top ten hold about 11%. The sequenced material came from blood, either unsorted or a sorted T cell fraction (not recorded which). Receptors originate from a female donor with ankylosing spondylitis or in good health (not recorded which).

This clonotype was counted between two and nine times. The CDR3 sequence: CASSLLQGYSGANVLTF. The CDR3 nucleotides read TGTGCCAGCAGCTTACTTCAGGGTTACTCTGGGGCCAACGTCCTGACTTTC. The chain carries TRBV7-8 and TRBJ2-6; D is possibly TRBD1 (5 bases). Germline V gene lookup returns CDR1 SGHVS and CDR2 FQNEAQ. The length of the CDR3 is 17 residues. With 2 bases removed from V and 0 bases from J, the gap between germline ends came to 11 bases.

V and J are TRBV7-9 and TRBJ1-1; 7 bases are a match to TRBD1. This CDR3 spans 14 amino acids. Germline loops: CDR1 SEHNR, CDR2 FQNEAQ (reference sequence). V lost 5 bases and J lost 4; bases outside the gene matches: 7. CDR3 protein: CASSPEQGFTEAFF. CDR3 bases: TGTGCCAGCAGCCCAGAACAGGGGTTCACTGAAGCTTTCTTT.

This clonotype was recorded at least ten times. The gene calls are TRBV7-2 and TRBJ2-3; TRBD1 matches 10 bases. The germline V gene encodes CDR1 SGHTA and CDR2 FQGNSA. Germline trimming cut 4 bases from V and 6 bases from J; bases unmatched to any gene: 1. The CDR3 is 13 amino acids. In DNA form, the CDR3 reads TGTGCCAGCAGCTCGGACAGGGGGGATACGCAGTATTTT. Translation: CASSSDRGDTQYF.

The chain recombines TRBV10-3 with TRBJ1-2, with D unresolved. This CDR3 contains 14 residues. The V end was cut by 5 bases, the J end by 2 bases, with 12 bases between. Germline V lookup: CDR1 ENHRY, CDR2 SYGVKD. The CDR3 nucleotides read TGTGCCATCAGTTTCTCGACCGAGAACTATGGCTACACCTTC. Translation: CAISFSTENYGYTF.

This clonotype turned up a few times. The CDR3 DNA reads TGCGCCAGCAGCTTGGACCCAGCGGGAGAAAACGAGCAGTACTTC. It yields the protein CASSLDPAGENEQYF. The V call is TRBV5-1, the J call TRBJ2-7; 8 nucleotides agree with TRBD2. Germline V gene data show CDR1 as SGHRS and CDR2 as YFSETQ. There are 15 residues in the CDR3. J gave up 5 bases and V 0 bases, and 7 bases lay outside the gene matches.

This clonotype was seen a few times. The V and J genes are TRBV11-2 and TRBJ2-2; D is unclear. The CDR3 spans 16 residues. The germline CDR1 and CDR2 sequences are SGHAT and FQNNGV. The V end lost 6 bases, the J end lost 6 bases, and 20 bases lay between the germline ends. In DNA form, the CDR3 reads TGTGCCAGCAGGAGGTTCCGGGTGGGTCTCGCCGGGGAGCTGTTTTTT. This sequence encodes CASRRFRVGLAGELFF. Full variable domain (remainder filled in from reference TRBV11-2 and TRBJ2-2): EAGVAQSPRYKIIEKRQSVAFWCNPISGHATLYWYQQILGQGPKLLIQFQNNGVVDDSQLPKDRFSAERLKGVDSTLKIQPAKLEDSAVYLCASRRFRVGLAGELFFGEGSRLTVL.

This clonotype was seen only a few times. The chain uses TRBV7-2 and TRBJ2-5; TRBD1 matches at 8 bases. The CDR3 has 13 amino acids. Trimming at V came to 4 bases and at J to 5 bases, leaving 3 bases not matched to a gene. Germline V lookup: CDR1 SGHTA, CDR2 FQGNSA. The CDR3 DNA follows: TGTGCCAGCAGCTCCAACAGGGGGGAGACCCAGTACTTC. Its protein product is CASSSNRGETQYF.

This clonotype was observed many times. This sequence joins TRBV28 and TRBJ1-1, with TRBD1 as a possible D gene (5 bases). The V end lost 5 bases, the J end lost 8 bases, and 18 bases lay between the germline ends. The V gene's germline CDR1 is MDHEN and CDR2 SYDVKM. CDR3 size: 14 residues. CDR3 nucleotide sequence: TGTGCCAGCAGTCTTATCTGGGGGAAAAGAGAAGCTTTCTTT. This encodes CASSLIWGKREAFF.

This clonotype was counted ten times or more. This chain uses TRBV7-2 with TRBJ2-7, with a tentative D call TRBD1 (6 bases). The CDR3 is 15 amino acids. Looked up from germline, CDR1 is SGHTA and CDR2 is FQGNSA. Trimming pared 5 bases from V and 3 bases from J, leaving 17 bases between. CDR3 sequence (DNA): TGTGCCAGCAGCCTCCGGGACAATGGCGTCTACGAGCAGTACTTC. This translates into CASSLRDNGVYEQYF.

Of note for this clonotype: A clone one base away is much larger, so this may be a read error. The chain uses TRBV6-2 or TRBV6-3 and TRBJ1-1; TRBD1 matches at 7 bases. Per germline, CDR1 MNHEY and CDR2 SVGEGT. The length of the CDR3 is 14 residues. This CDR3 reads CAGSFGTEHTEAFF. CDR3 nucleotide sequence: TGTGCCGGCAGCTTCGGGACAGAACACACTGAAGCTTTCTTT.

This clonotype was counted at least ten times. The CDR3 spells CASSLQGGGGNYGYTF. The CDR3 DNA reads as TGTGCCAGCAGCCTCCAGGGAGGTGGAGGGAATTATGGCTACACCTTC. The V gene is TRBV5-5, the J gene TRBJ1-2, with D possibly TRBD1 on 5 matching bases. The V gene's germline CDR1 is SGHKS and CDR2 YYEKEE (reference sequence). The V gene lost 4 bases and the J gene lost 5 bases, with 21 bases spanning the gap. CDR3 length equals 16 residues.

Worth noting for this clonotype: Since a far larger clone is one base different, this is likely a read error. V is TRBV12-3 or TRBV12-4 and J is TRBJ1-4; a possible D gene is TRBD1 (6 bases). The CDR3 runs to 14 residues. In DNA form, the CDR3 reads TGTACCAGCAGTTTCGGAGGGGGTAATGAAAAACTGTTTTTT. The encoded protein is CTSSFGGGNEKLFF.

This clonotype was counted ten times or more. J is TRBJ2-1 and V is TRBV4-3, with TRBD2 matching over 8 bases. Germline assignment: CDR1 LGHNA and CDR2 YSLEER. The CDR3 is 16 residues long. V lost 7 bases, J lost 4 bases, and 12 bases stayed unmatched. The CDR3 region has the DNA TGCGCCAGCACCCCCTACGCGGGAGGTCTTTACAATGAGCAGTTCTTC. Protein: CASTPYAGGLYNEQFF.

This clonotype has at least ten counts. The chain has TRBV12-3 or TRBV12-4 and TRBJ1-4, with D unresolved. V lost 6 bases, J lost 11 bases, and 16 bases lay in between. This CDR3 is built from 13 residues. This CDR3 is CASSSEMNGKLFF. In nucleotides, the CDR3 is TGTGCCAGCAGCTCGGAGATGAACGGGAAACTGTTTTTT.

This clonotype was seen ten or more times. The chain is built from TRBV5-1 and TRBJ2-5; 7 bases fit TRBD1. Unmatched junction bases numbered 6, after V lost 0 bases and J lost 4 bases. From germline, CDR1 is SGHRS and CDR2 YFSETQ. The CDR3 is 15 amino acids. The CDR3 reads CASSLEQGLGETQYF. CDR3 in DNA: TGCGCCAGCAGCTTGGAACAGGGGCTGGGAGAGACCCAGTACTTC.

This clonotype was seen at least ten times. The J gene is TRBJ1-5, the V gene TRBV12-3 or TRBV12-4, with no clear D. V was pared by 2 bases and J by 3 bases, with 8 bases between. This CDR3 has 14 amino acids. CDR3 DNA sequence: TGTGCCAGCAGTTTAATCCAGTTCAATCAGCCCCAGCATTTT. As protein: CASSLIQFNQPQHF.

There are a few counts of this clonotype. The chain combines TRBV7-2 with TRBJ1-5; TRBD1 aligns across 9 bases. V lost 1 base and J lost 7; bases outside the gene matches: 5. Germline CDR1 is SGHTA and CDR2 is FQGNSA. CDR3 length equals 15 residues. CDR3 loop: CASSLVGTGRQPQHF. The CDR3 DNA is TGTGCCAGCAGCTTAGTGGGGACAGGGCGACAGCCCCAGCATTTT. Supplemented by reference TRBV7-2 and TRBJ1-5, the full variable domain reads GAGVSQSPSNKVTEKGKDVELRCDPISGHTALYWYRQSLGQGLEFLIYFQGNSAPDKSGLPSDRFSAERTGGSVSTLTIQRTQQEDSAVYLCASSLVGTGRQPQHFGDGTRLSIL.

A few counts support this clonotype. Here the CDR3 reads CATSDLSTGPSFLEAFF. CDR3 nucleotide sequence: TGTGCCACCAGTGATCTCTCGACAGGGCCTAGTTTCCTTGAAGCTTTCTTT. The chain joins TRBV24-1 to TRBJ1-1; 7 bases map to TRBD1. Trimming at V came to 3 bases and at J to 7 bases, leaving 16 bases not matched to a gene. The CDR3 is 17 amino acids. Germline CDR1 KGHDR, CDR2 SFDVKD.